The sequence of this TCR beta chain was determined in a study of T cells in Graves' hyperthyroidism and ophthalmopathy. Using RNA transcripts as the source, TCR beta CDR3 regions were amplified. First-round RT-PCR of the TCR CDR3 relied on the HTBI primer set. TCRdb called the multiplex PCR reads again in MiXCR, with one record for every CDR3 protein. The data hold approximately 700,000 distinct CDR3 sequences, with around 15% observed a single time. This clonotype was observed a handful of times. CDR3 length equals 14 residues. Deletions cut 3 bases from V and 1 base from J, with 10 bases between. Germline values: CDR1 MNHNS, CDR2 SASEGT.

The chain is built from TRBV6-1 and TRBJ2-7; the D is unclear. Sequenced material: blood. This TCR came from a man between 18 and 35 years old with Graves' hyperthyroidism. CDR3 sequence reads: CASSEGGRSYEQYF. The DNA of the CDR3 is TGTGCCAGCAGTGAGGGTGGCAGATCCTACGAGCAGTACTTC.